The 24 T cell receptor beta chains given below trace back to one sample, sequenced in a study of radiation and T cells in renal cell carcinoma. Time point indicated: blood 2 weeks post-SBRT. Treatment meaning: 15 Gy SBRT to primary tumor, nephrectomy 4 weeks later. Generated by immunoSEQ multiplex PCR, the TCRdb table keeps only in-frame clones and is missing some. The sample includes about 130,000 clones, roughly four fifths of them seen just once. The source material was blood, sampled from a patient whose treatment included radiotherapy and nephrectomy. Receptors were obtained from a man aged 50-60 years with renal cell carcinoma.

V and J are TRBV5-1 and TRBJ1-2; maybe TRBD1 (6 bases). Trimming pared 2 bases from V and 4 bases from J, leaving 9 bases between. CDR3 length: 13 amino acids. Germline CDR1 is SGHRS and CDR2 is YFSETQ. The chain's CDR3 is CASSFRQAYGYTF. CDR3 nucleotide sequence: TGCGCCAGCAGCTTCCGACAGGCCTATGGCTACACCTTC.

The chain has TRBV5-1 and TRBJ2-7; TRBD1 agrees at 8 bases. The CDR3 is made up of 15 amino acids. The trim removed 3 bases at V and 4 bases at J, leaving 9 bases unmatched. Per germline, CDR1 SGHRS and CDR2 YFSETQ. CDR3 in DNA: TGCGCCAGCAGCTCCCTAGGCGGACAGGGATACGAGCAGTACTTC. As protein: CASSSLGGQGYEQYF.

This sequence joins TRBV7-2 and TRBJ2-3; 7 nucleotides align to TRBD2. The CDR3 loop spans 14 amino acids. Trimming at V came to 6 bases and at J to 2 bases, leaving 5 bases not matched to a gene. The germline CDR1 and CDR2 sequences are SGHTA and FQGNSA. CDR3 amino acids: CASSRGLDTDTQYF. The DNA of the CDR3 is TGTGCCAGCAGTCGTGGACTAGACACAGATACGCAGTATTTT. The full variable domain, in which reference TRBV7-2 and TRBJ2-3 provide the parts outside the CDR3, is GAGVSQSPSNKVTEKGKDVELRCDPISGHTALYWYRQSLGQGLEFLIYFQGNSAPDKSGLPSDRFSAERTGGSVSTLTIQRTQQEDSAVYLCASSRGLDTDTQYFGPGTRLTVL.

The chain has TRBV6-1 and TRBJ2-7; 8 nucleotides match TRBD1. Germline V gene sequence: CDR1 MNHNS, CDR2 SASEGT. This CDR3 has 15 residues. V lost 4 bases, J lost 7 bases, and 12 bases stayed unmatched. In DNA, the CDR3 is TGTGCCAGCAGTGCTCGAGCCCAGGGGGCTAAAGAGCAGTACTTC. Translated: CASSARAQGAKEQYF.

The CDR3 DNA reads TGTGCCAGCAGCTTGGCCGAGACAGACTACGAGCAGTACTTC. Its translation: CASSLAETDYEQYF. The chain recombines TRBV5-4 with TRBJ2-7; possibly TRBD1 for D (5 bases). V lost 0 bases to trimming and J lost 3 bases, with 10 bases between them. The CDR3 is 14 amino acids. Germline loops: CDR1 SGHNT, CDR2 YYREEE (reference sequence).

This clone was detected only once. CDR3 protein: CASSPSITSSTDTQYF. The CDR3 nucleotides read TGTGCCAGCAGCCCATCTATCACCTCTAGCACAGATACGCAGTATTTT. The V gene is TRBV7-9, the J gene TRBJ2-3; the D is unclear. Germline V gene data show CDR1 as SEHNR and CDR2 as FQNEAQ (reference sequence). The CDR3 has 16 amino acids. V was cut by 5 bases and J by 0 bases, with 15 bases left in between.

The chain recombines TRBV29-1 with TRBJ2-1, with a tentative D call TRBD1 (6 bases). V was trimmed by 4 bases and J by 8 bases, leaving 15 bases between them. Germline V gene data show CDR1 as SQVTM and CDR2 as ANQGSEA. The CDR3 is 13 amino acids. The CDR3 sequence is CSVVYRERYEQFF. DNA for the CDR3: TGCAGCGTTGTGTACAGGGAACGATATGAGCAGTTCTTC.

This chain uses TRBV18 with TRBJ2-3, with TRBD2 identical over 8 bases. Trimming at V came to 6 bases and at J to 2 bases, leaving 7 bases not matched to a gene. The germline CDR1 and CDR2 sequences are KGHSH and LQKENI. The CDR3 is 15 amino acids. The DNA of the CDR3 is TGTGCCAGCTCTCTAATAGCGGGAAACACAGATACGCAGTATTTT. Amino acids: CASSLIAGNTDTQYF.

The V and J genes are TRBV19 and TRBJ2-5; D is perhaps TRBD2 (6 bases). V dropped 4 bases and J dropped 5 bases, with 20 bases sitting between them. The length of the CDR3 is 16 residues. Germline values: CDR1 LNHDA, CDR2 SQIVND (reference sequence). In nucleotides, the CDR3 is TGTGCCAGTAGTAAATGGGAGGTGAAGAAGAGGGAGACCCAGTACTTC. This translates into CASSKWEVKKRETQYF. Full variable domain (outside the CDR3, taken from reference TRBV19 and TRBJ2-5): DGGITQSPKYLFRKEGQNVTLSCEQNLNHDAMYWYRQDPGQGLRLIYYSQIVNDFQKGDIAEGYSVSREKKESFPLTVTSAQKNPTAFYLCASSKWEVKKRETQYFGPGTRLLVL.

This chain joins TRBV28 and TRBJ2-2; D gene ambiguous. V was pared by 2 bases and J by 1 base, with 5 bases between. The V gene's germline CDR1 is MDHEN and CDR2 SYDVKM. CDR3 length equals 14 residues. In DNA form, the CDR3 reads TGTGCCAGCAGTTTAACACAGAACACCGGGGAGCTGTTTTTT. Its translation is CASSLTQNTGELFF.

The chain recombines TRBV5-4 with TRBJ2-7; no clear D. V lost 1 base, J lost 2 bases, and 7 bases lay in between. Germline CDR1 and CDR2: SGHNT and YYREEE (reference sequence). The CDR3 has 13 residues. The CDR3 DNA follows: TGTGCCAGCAGCTTGAGCCTTACCTACGAGCAGTACTTC. It specifies CASSLSLTYEQYF. Looking up the rest from reference TRBV5-4 and TRBJ2-7 gives the full variable domain: ETGVTQSPTHLIKTRGQQVTLRCSSQSGHNTVSWYQQALGQGPQFIFQYYREEENGRGNFPPRFSGLQFPNYSSELNVNALELDDSALYLCASSLSLTYEQYFGPGTRLTVT.

The V gene is TRBV10-2, the J gene TRBJ2-1; TRBD2 aligns across 8 bases. This CDR3 comprises 14 residues. Germline assignment: CDR1 WSHSY and CDR2 SAAADI. Trimming at V came to 6 bases and at J to 3 bases, leaving 4 bases not matched to a gene. CDR3 loop: CASREAGVYNEQFF. The DNA of the CDR3 is TGCGCCAGCAGGGAAGCGGGAGTCTACAATGAGCAGTTCTTC.

This clone was seen once. The chain joins TRBV30 to TRBJ1-5; the match to TRBD1 covers 10 bases. This CDR3 contains 16 residues. Trimming cost V 4 bases and J 4 bases; bases outside gene matches: 10. Germline loops: CDR1 GTSNPN, CDR2 SVGIG (reference sequence). The CDR3 is CAWTAAPGQGNQPQHF. CDR3 in DNA: TGTGCCTGGACTGCAGCTCCGGGACAGGGGAATCAGCCCCAGCATTTT.

A word on this clone: At the DNA level, this CDR3 is encoded by other sequences in the same sample as well. V is TRBV5-1 and J is TRBJ2-5, with D uncertain. Deletions cut 5 bases from V and 2 bases from J, with 4 bases between. Germline loops: CDR1 SGHRS, CDR2 YFSETQ. The CDR3 has 11 amino acids. The CDR3 loop reads CASSSQETQYF. In DNA, the CDR3 is TGCGCCAGCAGTTCTCAAGAGACCCAGTACTTC.

The chain joins TRBV28 to TRBJ1-5, with TRBD1 matching 7 bases. In germline, CDR1 is MDHEN, CDR2 SYDVKM. V lost 2 bases, J lost 3 bases, and 4 bases stayed unmatched. The CDR3 has 15 residues. In DNA form, the CDR3 reads TGTGCCAGCAGTTTAGCGGACAGGTACAATCAGCCCCAGCATTTT. It is translated as CASSLADRYNQPQHF.

CDR3 sequence (DNA): TGTGCCATCAGACCGGGACTAACGGATGAGCAGTTCTTC. Encoded protein: CAIRPGLTDEQFF. The chain recombines TRBV10-3 with TRBJ2-1, with TRBD2 matching over 7 bases. This CDR3 is 13 amino acids long. Germline V gene lookup returns CDR1 ENHRY and CDR2 SYGVKD. The V and J ends lost 6 bases and 8 bases, in that order; junction bases with no gene match: 7.

This clone was seen a handful of times. V gene TRBV30 combines with J gene TRBJ2-1; D is perhaps TRBD1 (5 bases). V was cut by 5 bases and J by 6 bases, with 8 bases left in between. This CDR3 is built from 11 residues. From germline, CDR1 is GTSNPN and CDR2 SVGIG (reference sequence). The CDR3 region has the DNA TGTGCCTGGGACAGCTCCAATGAGCAGTTCTTC. Protein: CAWDSSNEQFF.

V gene TRBV2 combines with J gene TRBJ1-2; D remains ambiguous. Trimming stripped 5 bases from V and 4 bases from J, with 5 bases between. Germline lookup yields CDR1 SNHLY and CDR2 FYNNEI. The CDR3 length is 11 residues. CDR3 protein: CASSRSYGYTF. The CDR3 DNA reads TGTGCCAGCAGTAGGAGCTATGGCTACACCTTC.

The rearrangement uses TRBV20-1 and TRBJ2-3; maybe TRBD1 (6 bases). This CDR3 has 11 residues. Looked up from germline, CDR1 is DFQATT and CDR2 is SNEGSKA (reference sequence). V shed 0 bases and J shed 15 bases, with 13 bases lying between them. CDR3 bases: TGCAGTGCTAGAGATCGAGACAGGTGTTATTTT. Translation: CSARDRDRCYF.

The rearrangement links TRBV6-6 to TRBJ2-5, with TRBD2 matching over 8 bases. With 2 bases clipped from V and 5 bases from J, the junction kept 4 bases outside the gene matches. The CDR3 has 14 residues. Germline CDR1 and CDR2: MNHNY and SVGAGI (reference sequence). The CDR3 DNA reads TGTGCCAGCAGTTACCCCGGGGGGGGTGAGACCCAGTACTTC. Translation gives CASSYPGGGETQYF.

The chain combines TRBV4-2 with TRBJ2-1; 7 bases match TRBD2. Germline V gene sequence: CDR1 LGHNA, CDR2 YNFKEQ. V gave up 1 base and J gave up 6 bases; unmatched junction bases: 15. This CDR3 contains 18 residues. The CDR3 region is CASSQAPLLAGDSNEQFF. CDR3 bases: TGTGCCAGCAGCCAAGCTCCCCTTTTGGCGGGAGACTCCAATGAGCAGTTCTTC.

This chain links TRBV7-9 with TRBJ2-5, with D perhaps TRBD2 (6 bases). Trimming took 0 bases from V and 5 from J, leaving 10 bases between them. The CDR3 extends over 14 amino acids. Per germline, CDR1 SEHNR and CDR2 FQNEAQ (reference sequence). The CDR3 reads CASSLAGGFETQYF. The CDR3 DNA is TGTGCCAGCAGCTTAGCGGGAGGCTTCGAGACCCAGTACTTC.

The V gene is TRBV7-2, the J gene TRBJ2-7, with D unclear. CDR3 length: 13 residues. Between the trimmed V and J ends, which lost 1 base and 6 bases, there was a span of 10 bases. CDR1 and CDR2 (germline): SGHTA, FQGNSA. CDR3 in DNA: TGTGCCAGCAGCTTAGGAAGTTCCAGCGAGCAGTACTTC. Translation gives CASSLGSSSEQYF.

The chain links TRBV7-2 to TRBJ1-1; D is unresolved. The ends were cut back, 3 bases at V and 4 bases at J, with 9 bases in the middle. The CDR3 totals 13 residues. Germline lookup yields CDR1 SGHTA and CDR2 FQGNSA. The CDR3 nucleotides are TGTGCCAGCAGCTTTTCCGGGATCACTGAAGCTTTCTTT. Protein: CASSFSGITEAFF.